Each of the 22 T cell receptor beta chains below was sequenced from the same sample in a study of human T cells and chemical hapten exposure. Time point in this sample: patch test 2, 6 weeks after DPC sensitization. Documented treatment: therapeutic diphenylcyclopropenone sensitization with weekly scalp DPC. MiXCR was run by TCRdb on the RACE reads, yielding one entry per CDR3 protein. This sample has approximately 90,000 distinct CDR3 sequences, with about 10% found just once. The sequences come from whole blood, collected in connection with sensitization to the hapten diphenylcyclopropenone (DPC). The receptor source for this set is a man aged 40-49 years with alopecia areata. Some clones in this sample may be carry-over from other donors' samples.

This clonotype occurred a few times. The rearrangement joins TRBV5-1 to TRBJ2-6; D is perhaps TRBD1 (6 bases). Germline V CDR1 and CDR2: SGHRS, YFSETQ. This CDR3 region has 17 residues. V lost 1 base to trimming and J lost 0 bases, with 11 bases between them. DNA of the CDR3: TGCGCCAGCAGCTTGCAGGGGCTTGGCTCTGGGGCCAACGTCCTGACTTTC. Encoded protein: CASSLQGLGSGANVLTF.

This clonotype was observed a handful of times. The chain uses TRBV4-3 and TRBJ2-1, with 14 nucleotides matching TRBD2. The CDR3 is 15 residues long. CDR1 is LGHNA and CDR2 is YSLEER in the germline V gene. The J segment lost 9 bases and the V segment lost 3 bases, leaving 4 bases of the junction unmatched. CDR3 nucleotides: TGCGCCAGCAGCCAGGGACTAGCGGGAGTGAGTGAGCAGTTCTTC. This codes for CASSQGLAGVSEQFF.

The rearrangement joins TRBV18 to TRBJ2-1; TRBD2 matches at 11 bases. This CDR3 spans 16 amino acids. CDR1 is KGHSH and CDR2 is LQKENI in the germline V gene. Germline trimming cut 5 bases from V and 6 bases from J; bases unmatched to any gene: 9. The CDR3 loop reads CASSAGLAGGGNEQFF. Written as DNA, the CDR3 is TGTGCCAGCTCAGCCGGCTTAGCGGGAGGGGGCAATGAGCAGTTCTTC.

In this sample, this clonotype turned up a few times. The V and J genes are TRBV28 and TRBJ1-2; D is uncertain. The CDR3 spans 15 residues. Germline V gene sequence: CDR1 MDHEN, CDR2 SYDVKM. The V and J ends lost 5 bases and 5 bases respectively, with 18 bases between them. CDR3 loop: CASSIRSGSGYGYTF. CDR3 bases: TGTGCCAGCAGTATAAGATCGGGATCGGGGTATGGCTACACCTTC.

V is TRBV29-1 and J is TRBJ1-1; D might be TRBD1 (6 bases). Trimming shortened V by 2 bases and J by 1 base, and 11 bases separated the two germline ends. Looked up from germline, CDR1 is SQVTM and CDR2 is ANQGSEA. The CDR3 contains 14 residues. This chain's CDR3 is CSVERDNQNTEAFF. CDR3 coding DNA: TGCAGCGTTGAACGGGACAACCAGAACACTGAAGCTTTCTTT.

The chain carries TRBV30 and TRBJ1-2, with unresolved D. This CDR3 contains 13 residues. V was clipped by 3 bases and J by 4 bases, with 12 bases between them. Germline-derived CDR1 and CDR2 are GTSNPN and SVGIG (reference sequence). Here the CDR3 DNA reads TGTGCCTGGAGGGAATGGGTCCCCTATGGCTACACCTTC. The encoded protein is CAWREWVPYGYTF.

In its sample, this clonotype was seen a few times. The chain couples TRBV18 to TRBJ2-5; no reliable D call. V lost 2 bases, J lost 2 bases, and 12 bases lay in between. The germline V gene has CDR1 KGHSH and CDR2 LQKENI. The CDR3 sequence is 15 residues long. The CDR3: CASSPGLGIQETQYF. The CDR3 DNA sequence: TGTGCCAGCTCACCAGGGTTGGGGATACAAGAGACCCAGTACTTC. Full variable domain (outside the CDR3, taken from reference TRBV18 and TRBJ2-5): NAGVMQNPRHLVRRRGQEARLRCSPMKGHSHVYWYRQLPEEGLKFMVYLQKENIIDESGMPKERFSAEFPKEGPSILRIQQVVRGDSAAYFCASSPGLGIQETQYFGPGTRLLVL.

On this clonotype: Germline is not matched at one junction end, which may reflect a read error. This chain joins TRBV12-3 or TRBV12-4 and TRBJ2-6; the D gene could be TRBD1 or TRBD2 (6 bases each). The CDR3 is 17 amino acids. The DNA of the CDR3 is TGTGCCGGCAGTTCAGGGGACTCCCTTTCTGGGGCCAACGTCCTGACTTTC. Protein: CAGSSGDSLSGANVLTF.

The V and J genes are TRBV30 and TRBJ1-1, with 7 bases fitting TRBD1. The germline V gene encodes CDR1 GTSNPN and CDR2 SVGIG (reference sequence). Trimming cost V 7 bases and J 1 base; bases outside gene matches: 15. This CDR3 spans 16 amino acids. CDR3 loop: CAYRTGLSLQNTEAFF. The DNA of the CDR3 is TGTGCCTACCGGACAGGTCTTAGCCTCCAGAACACTGAAGCTTTCTTT. Complete variable domain (other parts from reference TRBV30 and TRBJ1-1): SQTIHQWPATLVQPVGSPLSLECTVEGTSNPNLYWYRQAAGRGLQLLFYSVGIGQISSEVPQNLSASRPQDRQFILSSKKLLLSDSGFYLCAYRTGLSLQNTEAFFGQGTRLTVV.

This clonotype appeared many times. V usage is TRBV12-3 or TRBV12-4 and J usage is TRBJ2-7; 9 bases are shared with TRBD1. With 2 bases clipped from V and 0 bases from J, the junction kept 5 bases outside the gene matches. The CDR3 is 16 residues long. The CDR3 DNA reads as TGTGCCAGCAGTTTATATGGGACAGGGAGCTCCTACGAGCAGTACTTC. It yields the protein CASSLYGTGSSYEQYF.

This clonotype was observed a handful of times. J is TRBJ2-3 and V is TRBV20-1; D is uncertain. The length of the CDR3 is 11 residues. The ends were cut back, 5 bases at V and 7 bases at J, with 10 bases in the middle. Germline CDR1 reads DFQATT; CDR2 reads SNEGSKA (reference sequence). CDR3 bases: TGCAGTGCTCGGACGGAGAATACGCAGTATTTT. Its protein product is CSARTENTQYF.

This clonotype was seen many times. The V gene is TRBV3-1, the J gene TRBJ1-5, with D possibly being TRBD1 (5 bases). Trimming removed 1 base at V and 7 bases at J, with 11 bases between. The germline V gene encodes CDR1 LGHDT and CDR2 YNNKEL (reference sequence). The CDR3 is 14 amino acids. CDR3 sequence: CASSQGGEDQPQHF. The CDR3 DNA reads TGTGCCAGCAGCCAAGGGGGGGAGGACCAGCCCCAGCATTTT.

This clonotype showed up just a few times. This chain uses TRBV24-1 with TRBJ2-3; TRBD2 agrees at 14 bases. Germline CDR1 KGHDR, CDR2 SFDVKD. The junction had 6 bases not matched to a gene; V was cut back by 4 bases and J by 4 bases. This CDR3 comprises 17 residues. CDR3 loop: CATSERRLAGGSDTQYF. CDR3 bases: TGTGCCACCAGTGAACGAAGACTAGCGGGAGGGTCAGATACGCAGTATTTT.

In its sample, this clonotype was seen many times. The chain carries TRBV6-2 or TRBV6-3 and TRBJ1-2; 8 bases are shared with TRBD1. Trimming cost V 5 bases and J 7 bases; bases outside gene matches: 9. The CDR3 contains 14 residues. Germline CDR1 MNHEY, CDR2 SVGEGT. CDR3 loop: CASSAPGQVRGYTF. The CDR3 DNA reads TGTGCCAGCAGTGCGCCGGGACAGGTCCGTGGCTACACCTTC.

V is TRBV29-1 and J is TRBJ2-7; the match to TRBD1 covers 10 bases. The germline V gene has CDR1 SQVTM and CDR2 ANQGSEA. The CDR3 totals 12 residues. V was pared by 6 bases and J by 4 bases, with 3 bases of the junction left unmatched. CDR3 loop: CSVRDRGYEQYF. In DNA, the CDR3 is TGCAGCGTCCGGGACAGGGGTTACGAGCAGTACTTC.

The table lists this clonotype with many counts. The rearrangement links TRBV20-1 to TRBJ2-7, with D possibly TRBD1 on 5 matching bases. The CDR3 loop spans 16 amino acids. Germline-derived CDR1 and CDR2 are DFQATT and SNEGSKA (reference sequence). V lost 0 bases, J lost 0 bases, and 15 bases lay in between. The CDR3 DNA reads TGCAGTGCTAGAGATCTAGGGGCCTTAAGCTCCTACGAGCAGTACTTC. Translated: CSARDLGALSSYEQYF.

For this clonotype: Possible read error: a much larger clone is one base away. The chain uses TRBV7-3 and TRBJ2-7; D not certain. Per the germline V gene, CDR1 is SGHTA and CDR2 is FQGTGA. This CDR3 is 12 amino acids long. V shed 6 bases and J shed 7 bases, with 13 bases lying between them. The CDR3 loop is CASRQNPGEQYF. CDR3 coding DNA: TGTGCCAGCAGGCAAAACCCTGGAGAGCAGTACTTC.

This clonotype was seen a single time. This rearrangement joins TRBV6-5 to TRBJ2-7, with TRBD1 matching 7 bases. V was clipped by 0 bases and J by 2 bases; unmatched bases: 7. Germline assignment: CDR1 MNHEY and CDR2 SVGAGI. CDR3 size: 16 residues. The CDR3 protein is CASSYSRRDSTYEQYF. DNA of the CDR3: TGTGCCAGCAGTTACTCGCGCCGGGACAGTACCTACGAGCAGTACTTC.

This clonotype was found a few times. This chain links TRBV28 with TRBJ1-1; D gene unclear. Trimming stripped 6 bases from V and 0 bases from J, with 14 bases between. Germline CDR1 and CDR2: MDHEN and SYDVKM. The CDR3 runs 15 residues. The CDR3 is CASRQPAQMNTEAFF. The CDR3 DNA follows: TGTGCCAGCAGGCAGCCCGCCCAGATGAACACTGAAGCTTTCTTT.

Only a few counts were recorded for this clonotype. The chain links TRBV19 to TRBJ1-6; TRBD1 is a possible D gene (5 bases). V was trimmed by 8 bases and J by 10 bases, leaving 24 bases between them. The CDR3 contains 16 residues. CDR1 and CDR2 (germline): LNHDA, SQIVND (reference sequence). As DNA, the CDR3 is TGTGCCAGTTCAGCCGACAGAGGTTGGTCGCAGTCACCCCTCCACTTT. Protein: CASSADRGWSQSPLHF.

This clonotype showed up just a few times. The CDR3 protein is CASSFPAVGFSEQYF. The CDR3 nucleotides are TGTGCCAGCAGTTTTCCGGCAGTGGGATTCTCCGAGCAGTACTTC. V usage is TRBV28 and J usage is TRBJ2-7, with unresolved D. Trimming pared 3 bases from V and 6 bases from J, leaving 18 bases between. In germline, CDR1 is MDHEN, CDR2 SYDVKM. This CDR3 has 15 amino acids. Looking up the rest from reference TRBV28 and TRBJ2-7 gives the full variable domain: DVKVTQSSRYLVKRTGEKVFLECVQDMDHENMFWYRQDPGLGLRLIYFSYDVKMKEKGDIPEGYSVSREKKERFSLILESASTNQTSMYLCASSFPAVGFSEQYFGPGTRLTVT.

This clonotype has just a few counts. This chain joins TRBV29-1 and TRBJ1-1; the match to TRBD1 covers 8 bases. The V and J ends lost 7 bases and 0 bases, in that order; junction bases with no gene match: 10. The CDR3 extends over 15 amino acids. Germline-derived CDR1 and CDR2 are SQVTM and ANQGSEA. The CDR3 DNA reads TGCAGCGCCTACAGGGGGTCCGGGATGAACACTGAAGCTTTCTTT. This encodes CSAYRGSGMNTEAFF.